The next 18 T cell receptor beta chains were all read from a single sample in a study of CD8+CD57+ T cells in acquired aplastic anemia. CD8+CD57+ cell expansion had been shown by flow cytometry in patients chosen for sequencing. Genomic DNA served as template for TCR beta VDJ and CDR3 profiling. TCRdb passed the reads through MiXCR, listing each CDR3 protein once. The sample yields hundreds of thousands of distinct CDR3 sequences, more than 25% seen once. The sequencing input was sorted CD4+, CD8+, or CD8+CD57+ T cells (not recorded which) from PBMCs. These receptor sequences come from a human donor with aplastic anemia.

J is TRBJ1-1 and V is TRBV4-2; D may be TRBD1 (5 bases). Per the germline V gene, CDR1 is LGHNA and CDR2 is YNFKEQ. The CDR3 spans 16 residues. Trimming took 3 bases from V and 0 from J, leaving 14 bases between them. The CDR3 DNA reads TGTGCCAGCAGCCACGCACGTGGGGGGATGAACACTGAAGCTTTCTTT. The encoded protein is CASSHARGGMNTEAFF.

CDR3 protein: CASSLKGFSGNTIYF. CDR3 nucleotide sequence: TGTGCCAGCAGCTTGAAGGGATTCTCTGGAAACACCATATATTTT. The chain has TRBV5-6 and TRBJ1-3; D is ambiguous. This CDR3 has 15 amino acids. CDR1 SGHDT and CDR2 YYEEEE come from the germline V gene. Deletions cut 1 base from V and 0 bases from J, with 8 bases between.

In the case of this clonotype: A much larger clone sits a single nucleotide away, making a read error possible. The rearrangement links TRBV5-1 to TRBJ1-2; D may be TRBD1 (6 bases). V was pared by 0 bases and J by 3 bases, with 12 bases between. The CDR3 covers 15 residues. Germline V gene data show CDR1 as SGHRS and CDR2 as YFSETQ. The CDR3 coding sequence is TGCGCCAGCAGCTTGGGCGACAGGACCCACTATGGCTACACCTTC. It is translated as CASSLGDRTHYGYTF.

V and J are TRBV5-8 and TRBJ2-5, with TRBD2 matching over 12 bases. Per germline, CDR1 SGHTS and CDR2 YDEGEE. The CDR3 is 16 residues long. Unmatched junction bases numbered 9, after V lost 4 bases and J lost 5 bases. In DNA, the CDR3 is TGTGCCAGCAGCCCTCTAGCGGGAGGGCTATCTGAGACCCAGTACTTC. It translates to CASSPLAGGLSETQYF.

This clonotype was seen many times. The gene calls are TRBV9 and TRBJ1-6, with D perhaps matching TRBD1 (5 bases). With 2 bases removed from V and 10 bases from J, the gap between germline ends came to 16 bases. Looked up from germline, CDR1 is SGDLS and CDR2 is YYNGEE. The CDR3 is made up of 15 amino acids. The CDR3 protein is CASSVDFAGESPLHF. DNA of the CDR3: TGTGCCAGCAGCGTGGACTTTGCGGGGGAATCACCCCTCCACTTT.

This clonotype was detected a few times. The gene calls are TRBV15 and TRBJ2-1; D not resolved. CDR3 size: 17 residues. Germline CDR1 and CDR2: LNHNV and YYDKDF (reference sequence). Trimming removed 0 bases at V and 3 bases at J, with 15 bases between. CDR3 sequence (DNA): TGTGCCACCAGCAGAGAATTGAATAGAGATTTCTACAATGAGCAGTTCTTC. As protein: CATSRELNRDFYNEQFF.

As DNA, the CDR3 is TGTGCCAGCAGTCTAGGGTGGGCAGGGCGCACTGAAGCTTTCTTT. Translating it yields CASSLGWAGRTEAFF. This chain uses TRBV7-6 with TRBJ1-1, with D tentatively TRBD1 (5 bases). Germline V gene data show CDR1 as SGHVS and CDR2 as FNYEAQ. This CDR3 is built from 15 residues. V lost 6 bases and J lost 4, with 18 bases in between.

Many counts were recorded for this clonotype. This chain connects TRBV27 to TRBJ1-2, with D unclear. The ends were cut back, 6 bases at V and 5 bases at J, with 16 bases in the middle. Germline CDR1 MNHEY, CDR2 SMNVEV (reference sequence). The length of the CDR3 is 14 residues. Written as DNA, the CDR3 is TGTGCCAGCAGCTCAAGCCACGGTGGGTATGGCTACACCTTC. Protein sequence: CASSSSHGGYGYTF.

This clonotype came up many times. The chain combines TRBV15 with TRBJ1-1; no firm D call. The CDR3 sequence is 15 residues long. CDR1 and CDR2 (germline): LNHNV, YYDKDF (reference sequence). V was pared by 0 bases and J by 0 bases, with 8 bases between. The CDR3 nucleotides read TGTGCCACCAGCAGAGATACTAAGGTGAACACTGAAGCTTTCTTT. Translation: CATSRDTKVNTEAFF. The full variable domain, in which reference TRBV15 and TRBJ1-1 provide the parts outside the CDR3, is DAMVIQNPRYQVTQFGKPVTLSCSQTLNHNVMYWYQQKSSQAPKLLFHYYDKDFNNEADTPDNFQSRRPNTSFCFLDIRSPGLGDTAMYLCATSRDTKVNTEAFFGQGTRLTVV.

This clonotype was observed a few times. V is TRBV7-1 and J is TRBJ2-1, with 9 nucleotides matching TRBD2. Being an ORF, TRBV7-1 has a function that is uncertain. With V trimmed by 1 base and J by 7 bases, 8 bases remained unmatched. The CDR3 is made up of 16 amino acids. The DNA for the CDR3 is TGTGCCAGCAGCTCAGTTCGTGCGGGGGGGAGGAATGAGCAGTTCTTC. Its protein product is CASSSVRAGGRNEQFF.

This clonotype was seen repeatedly, ten times or more. The chain joins TRBV19 to TRBJ1-6, with 7 bases lining up with TRBD1. Germline assignment: CDR1 LNHDA and CDR2 SQIVND (reference sequence). The CDR3 spans 15 residues. V was clipped by 4 bases and J by 7 bases; unmatched bases: 7. CDR3 amino acids: CASSSTGTVNSPLHF. The DNA of the CDR3 is TGTGCCAGTAGTAGTACCGGGACAGTAAATTCACCCCTCCACTTT.

The rearrangement uses TRBV7-2 and TRBJ1-2; D unclear. V was pared by 4 bases and J by 3 bases, with 12 bases between. The CDR3 sequence is 14 residues long. Germline lookup yields CDR1 SGHTA and CDR2 FQGNSA. The CDR3 DNA sequence: TGTGCCAGCAGCTCGGGTGACACGGACTATGGCTACACCTTC. This translates into CASSSGDTDYGYTF.

The rearrangement joins TRBV24-1 to TRBJ2-7; 7 bases map to TRBD1. This CDR3 has 14 amino acids. With V trimmed by 5 bases and J by 6 bases, 9 bases remained unmatched. Germline-derived CDR1 and CDR2 are KGHDR and SFDVKD. The CDR3 spells CATSAVTGSPEQYF. The CDR3 region has the DNA TGTGCCACCAGTGCCGTGACAGGGTCACCCGAGCAGTACTTC.

The rearrangement joins TRBV30 to TRBJ1-1; D possibly corresponds to TRBD1 (5 bases). Between the trimmed V and J ends, which lost 3 bases and 0 bases, there was a span of 11 bases. Germline lookup yields CDR1 GTSNPN and CDR2 SVGIG (reference sequence). This CDR3 has 14 residues. The CDR3 is CAWSPGLLNTEAFF. The CDR3 nucleotides read TGTGCCTGGAGCCCGGGACTGTTGAACACTGAAGCTTTCTTT.

The genes are TRBV7-3 and TRBJ2-1; maybe TRBD1 (6 bases). Per the germline V gene, CDR1 is SGHTA and CDR2 is FQGTGA. Trimming took 0 bases from V and 6 from J, leaving 18 bases between them. This CDR3 contains 17 residues. The CDR3 sequence is CASSLTFSPRGGNEQFF. In nucleotides, the CDR3 is TGTGCCAGCAGCTTAACGTTCTCCCCCAGGGGTGGCAATGAGCAGTTCTTC.

CDR3: CSVGQSSGELFF. The CDR3 nucleotides read TGCAGCGTTGGCCAGAGTTCCGGGGAGCTGTTTTTT. The gene calls are TRBV29-1 and TRBJ2-2; D not resolved. The CDR3 sequence is 12 residues long. V dropped 4 bases and J dropped 6 bases, with 9 bases sitting between them. Per germline, CDR1 SQVTM and CDR2 ANQGSEA.

The sample holds many counts of this clonotype. Its ends do not fully match the called genes, so a read error is possible. The chain uses TRBV4-3 and TRBJ2-7; a possible D gene is TRBD1 (5 bases). Per the germline V gene, CDR1 is LGHNA and CDR2 is YSLEER. This CDR3 spans 14 amino acids. CDR3 DNA: TGTGCCAGCAGCCAAGGCCAGGGTGCCTACGAGCAGTACTTC. This encodes CASSQGQGAYEQYF.

With respect to this clonotype: Just one base apart from a much larger clone, this may be a read error. The CDR3 here is CASSEPKGVSEQYF. CDR3 nucleotide sequence: TGTGCCAGCAGTGAGCCAAAGGGAGTTTCCGAGCAGTACTTC. This chain links TRBV25-1 with TRBJ2-7, with D perhaps matching TRBD2 (5 bases). Germline values: CDR1 MGHDK, CDR2 SYGVNS. The CDR3 runs 14 residues. Trimming took off 3 bases at V and 6 bases at J, with 15 bases between the two ends.